This T cell receptor beta chain was sequenced for a study of blood T cell repertoires in COVID-19. As for the study in general: COVID-19 samples, acute and convalescent, were from the United States, Italy and Spain. From T cells, B-cell-depleted T cells, or PBMCs came the material, which was cDNA or gDNA.

As processed by the authors: Cell counts per sample came from amplifying reference gene primers. TCRdb's copy holds only in-frame clones and misses some; the assay was immunoSEQ multiplex PCR. V, J and clone size were drawn from that table, and D and trimming were deduced from the DNA. This sample has 250,000 or so clones, with nearly 90% found just once. V trimming: 2 bases; J trimming: 1 base; junction bases outside the gene matches: 5. Per the germline V gene, CDR1 is SGHDT and CDR2 is YYEEEE. This CDR3 is 16 amino acids long. The chain links TRBV5-6 to TRBJ2-5; 10 nucleotides match TRBD2. The receptor was derived from a man between 18 and 29 years old with active or convalescent COVID-19. The sample consisted of peripheral blood. The CDR3 DNA is TGTGCCAGCAGCTTTGGACTAGCGGAGACCCAAGAGACCCAGTACTTC. It specifies CASSFGLAETQETQYF.